This TCR beta chain was captured by sequencing in a study of blood T cell repertoires in COVID-19. Overall study: COVID-19 samples, acute and convalescent, were from the United States, Italy and Spain.

The length of the CDR3 is 17 residues. Germline CDR1 and CDR2: SGHTA and FQGNSA. Trimming removed 5 bases at V and 4 bases at J, with 21 bases between. This clone was detected a few times. Only in-frame clones appear in the TCRdb table, and some are missing; sequencing was by immunoSEQ multiplex PCR. The data hold some 150,000 clones, with around nine tenths observed a single time. The sequence derives from a woman aged 45 to 65 with active or convalescent COVID-19. Sequenced input: peripheral blood. The chain uses TRBV7-2 and TRBJ2-1, with D possibly TRBD2 on 7 matching bases. Here the CDR3 reads CASSLRGGGSFYNEQFF. For the CDR3, the DNA is TGTGCCAGCAGCCTGAGGGGGGGAGGGTCCTTTTACAATGAGCAGTTCTTC.